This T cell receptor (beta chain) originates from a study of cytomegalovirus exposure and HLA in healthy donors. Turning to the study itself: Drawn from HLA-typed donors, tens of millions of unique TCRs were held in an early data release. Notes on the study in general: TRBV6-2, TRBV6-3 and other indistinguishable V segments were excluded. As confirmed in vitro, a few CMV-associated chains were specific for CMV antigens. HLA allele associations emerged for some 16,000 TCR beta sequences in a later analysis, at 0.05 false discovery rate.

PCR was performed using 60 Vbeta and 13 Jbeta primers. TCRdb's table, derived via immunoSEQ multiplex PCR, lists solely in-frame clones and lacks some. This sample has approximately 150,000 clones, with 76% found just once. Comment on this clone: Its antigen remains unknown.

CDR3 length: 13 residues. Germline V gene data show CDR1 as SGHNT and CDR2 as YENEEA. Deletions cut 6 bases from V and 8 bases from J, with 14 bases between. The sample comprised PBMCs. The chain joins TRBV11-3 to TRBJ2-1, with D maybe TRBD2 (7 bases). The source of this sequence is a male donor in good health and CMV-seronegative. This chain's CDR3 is CASSRGGGHEQFF. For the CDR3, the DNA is TGTGCCAGCAGTCGCGGGGGCGGGCATGAGCAGTTCTTC.